The rows below give T cell receptor beta chains drawn from one sample of a study of shared clonotypes between healthy human individuals. Produced via immunoSEQ multiplex PCR; TCRdb's table is partial and in-frame only. The repertoire consists of roughly 770,000 clones, with 96% occurring once and the leading ten covering around 0.25%. Sequenced: naive CD8+ T cells sorted from blood. The receptors shown here come from a man under 40 in good health. The CDR3 runs from the conserved cysteine through the conserved F or W. Fields, in order: J gene, V gene, clone size, D gene, CDR3 DNA, CDR3 protein. A D gene is named only where the DNA matches it firmly. Not every row has a clone size; where given, it reads once, few, many or a size class.

TRBJ2-7	TRBV5-5	-	TRBD1	TGTGCCAGCATCGCTCGACAGGGCGGCTACGAGCAGTACTTC	CASIARQGGYEQYF
TRBJ1-1	TRBV5-5	-	TRBD1	TGTGCCAGCAGCTTGAGTACAGGGGGCACTGAAGCTTTCTTT	CASSLSTGGTEAFF
TRBJ2-7	TRBV7-9	-	-	TGTGCCAGCAGCTGGACGGCCTACGAGCAGTACTTC	CASSWTAYEQYF
TRBJ2-3	TRBV11-2	-	TRBD2	TGTGCCAGCAAGCGGGAGGGCCCCTCAGATACGCAGTATTTT	CASKREGPSDTQYF
TRBJ2-5	TRBV4-1	-	TRBD2	TGCGCCAGCAGCCAAGAAGGAACTAGCGGGAGGGAAGAGACCCAGTACTTC	CASSQEGTSGREETQYF
TRBJ2-1	TRBV9	-	TRBD2	TGTGCCAGCAGCGCCCTTAGCGGGGGGGATTCCAATGAGCAGTTCTTC	CASSALSGGDSNEQFF
TRBJ2-1	TRBV4-3	-	-	TGCGCCAGCAGCCAAGATGGGTCCACCGGGTTCTCCAATGAGCAGTTCTTC	CASSQDGSTGFSNEQFF
TRBJ2-2	TRBV29-1	few	-	TGCAGCGTTGAAGTCCCGTCTGGGGGGCCCGACACCGGGGAGCTGTTTTTT	CSVEVPSGGPDTGELFF
TRBJ2-1	TRBV9	-	-	TGTGCCAGCAGCGTCGGGGGAGCCCGCTCCTACAATGAGCAGTTCTTC	CASSVGGARSYNEQFF
TRBJ2-7	TRBV19	-	-	TGTGCCAGTAGTTGGGCCGGGACTTACGAGCAGTACTTC	CASSWAGTYEQYF
TRBJ2-2	TRBV11-2	-	TRBD2	TGTGCCAGCAGCTTAGATGGGCTAGCGGATAACACCGGGGAGCTGTTTTTT	CASSLDGLADNTGELFF
TRBJ2-3	TRBV27	-	TRBD2	TGTGCCAGCAGCACGTATGGAGGGGAGGGGACAGATACGCAGTATTTT	CASSTYGGEGTDTQYF
TRBJ2-7	TRBV5-4	-	-	TGTGCCAGCAGCTCCTCCCCTATCGGGGTCTACGAGCAGTACTTC	CASSSSPIGVYEQYF
TRBJ1-3	TRBV18	once	-	TGTGCCAGCTCACGCGAATCCAGGGTCGGTGGAAACACCATATATTTT	CASSRESRVGGNTIYF
TRBJ2-7	TRBV29-1	-	-	TGCAGCGTTGATACCGGACAGTACGAGCAGTACTTC	CSVDTGQYEQYF
TRBJ2-6	TRBV6-5	-	-	TGTGCCAGCGGGGGGGCCAACGTCCTGACTTTC	CASGGANVLTF
TRBJ2-7	TRBV21-1	-	-	TGTGCCAGCAGCAAAGTCGAGGATGTGGAGTCCTACGAGCAGTACTTC	CASSKVEDVESYEQYF
TRBJ1-2	TRBV2	-	-	TGTGCCAGCCCTGTACGCGGCGCTAGCTATGGCTACACCTTC	CASPVRGASYGYTF
TRBJ1-2	TRBV2	-	-	TGTGCCAGCAGCGGGGGCCCCGATGGGTATTTGGGTGGCTACACCTTC	CASSGGPDGYLGGYTF
TRBJ2-7	TRBV5-1	once	TRBD1	TGCGCCAGCAGCTTGGCGTCATCCTTACAGGGGGCCTACGAGCAGTACTTC	CASSLASSLQGAYEQYF
TRBJ2-3	TRBV9	-	TRBD2	TGTGCCAGCAGCTCACCGCCAGGGACTAGCGGCGCTACGCAGTATTTT	CASSSPPGTSGATQYF
TRBJ2-7	TRBV6-5	-	TRBD2	TGTGCCAGCCTTCGGCGGGAGCCCTACGAGCAGTACTTC	CASLRREPYEQYF
TRBJ2-7	TRBV7-9	-	-	TGTGCCAGCAGCCCGGGGGAGGACTACGAGCAGTACTTC	CASSPGEDYEQYF
TRBJ2-2	TRBV2	-	-	TGTGCCAGCAGTCCGGGGTCCGGGGAGCTGTTTTTT	CASSPGSGELFF
TRBJ2-1	TRBV5-1	-	-	TGCGCCAGCAGCTTGGAGCAGGGGTACAATGAGCAGTTCTTC	CASSLEQGYNEQFF
TRBJ2-3	TRBV5-1	-	TRBD1	TGCGCCAGCAGCCTCCGGACAGGAAGCACAGATACGCAGTATTTT	CASSLRTGSTDTQYF
TRBJ2-7	TRBV4-3	-	-	TGCGCCAGCAGCCAAGATATGGGACAATACTACGAGCAGTACTTC	CASSQDMGQYYEQYF
TRBJ2-3	TRBV6-1	-	TRBD2	TGTGCCAGCAGTGACCTCGCCACAGGACTAGCGTTAAATACGCAGTATTTT	CASSDLATGLALNTQYF
TRBJ1-3	TRBV27	-	TRBD1	TGTGCCAGCAGCCTAAAACAGGGGGGATCTGGAAACACCATATATTTT	CASSLKQGGSGNTIYF
TRBJ2-3	TRBV9	-	-	TGTGCCAGCAGCGCCGGGGGCATTCATACGCAGTATTTT	CASSAGGIHTQYF
TRBJ2-1	TRBV4-3	-	-	TGCGCCAGCAGCCAAGACGGGAGCTCCTACAATGAGCAGTTCTTC	CASSQDGSSYNEQFF
TRBJ1-2	TRBV19	-	-	TGTGCCAGTAGTATGTCGACTAACTATGGCTACACCTTC	CASSMSTNYGYTF
TRBJ2-7	TRBV10-1	-	TRBD2	TGCGCCAGCAGTGCGGCTAGCGGGGCCTACGAGCAGTACTTC	CASSAASGAYEQYF
TRBJ2-3	TRBV30	-	-	TGTGCCTGGAGCGTTGAGGGTGTAGGGGGCACAGATACGCAGTATTTT	CAWSVEGVGGTDTQYF
TRBJ2-1	TRBV27	-	-	TGTGCCAGCAGTCCAGGACGGGACATTGGACTCTACAATGAGCAGTTCTTC	CASSPGRDIGLYNEQFF
TRBJ2-7	TRBV6-1	once	-	TGTGCCAGCAAGGAGGAGGGCCGCTTACCGCAGTACTTC	CASKEEGRLPQYF
TRBJ2-7	TRBV2	-	-	TGTGCCAGCACTCGGACTACCTACGAGCAGTACTTC	CASTRTTYEQYF
TRBJ1-1	TRBV10-3	-	-	TGTGCCATCAGTGCGGAGGGGGAGGGTGAAGCTTTCTTT	CAISAEGEGEAFF
TRBJ1-4	TRBV9	-	-	TGTGCCAGCAGCGTAGGGGGAACTAATGAAAAACTGTTTTTT	CASSVGGTNEKLFF
TRBJ2-3	TRBV28	-	TRBD1	TGTGCCAGCACCCTCAGGGGGCAAGATACGCAGTATTTT	CASTLRGQDTQYF
TRBJ2-1	TRBV7-9	-	-	TGTGCCAGCAGCTTAGACCTAAAAGCAAGCTCCTACAATGAGCAGTTCTTC	CASSLDLKASSYNEQFF